The rows below give T cell receptor beta chains drawn from one sample of a study of blood T cell repertoires in COVID-19. TCRdb keeps only in-frame clones here, not all; method: immunoSEQ multiplex PCR. The data contain 180,000 or so clones, 86% of them singletons. Specimen: peripheral blood. The receptors were gathered from a woman in her sixties with COVID-19, enrolled during active disease. Both conserved end residues are part of each CDR3. Fields, in order: D gene, V gene, clone size, J gene, CDR3 protein, CDR3 DNA. A D gene is named only where the DNA matches it firmly. Expanded clones are given a class, and other clones once, few, many or no size at all.

D gene: TRBD1
V gene: TRBV6-6
clone size: once
J gene: TRBJ1-2
CDR3 protein: CASRTGLNYGYTF
CDR3 DNA: TGTGCCAGCAGGACAGGGCTTAACTATGGCTACACCTTC

D gene: NA
V gene: TRBV11-2
clone size: NA
J gene: TRBJ1-4
CDR3 protein: CASSLLRATNEKLFF
CDR3 DNA: TGTGCCAGCAGCTTACTCCGGGCAACTAATGAAAAACTGTTTTTT

D gene: TRBD2
V gene: TRBV7-8
clone size: NA
J gene: TRBJ2-3
CDR3 protein: CASSLVRPSGPDTQYF
CDR3 DNA: TGTGCCAGCAGCTTAGTCAGGCCTAGCGGACCAGATACGCAGTATTTT

D gene: NA
V gene: TRBV30
clone size: NA
J gene: TRBJ1-5
CDR3 protein: CAWSESSNQPQHF
CDR3 DNA: TGTGCCTGGAGTGAGAGTAGCAATCAGCCCCAGCATTTT

D gene: NA
V gene: TRBV7-8
clone size: NA
J gene: TRBJ1-1
CDR3 protein: CASSLGAPGETEAFF
CDR3 DNA: TGTGCCAGCAGCCTGGGGGCCCCAGGGGAGACTGAAGCTTTCTTT

D gene: NA
V gene: TRBV5-5
clone size: NA
J gene: TRBJ2-7
CDR3 protein: CASSLSPRGYEQYF
CDR3 DNA: TGTGCCAGCAGCTTGTCCCCCAGGGGCTACGAGCAGTACTTC

D gene: NA
V gene: TRBV6-6
clone size: NA
J gene: TRBJ1-2
CDR3 protein: CASSFGQESYGYTF
CDR3 DNA: TGTGCCAGCAGTTTCGGACAAGAGTCCTATGGCTACACCTTC

D gene: TRBD1
V gene: TRBV12-3/TRBV12-4
clone size: NA
J gene: TRBJ1-1
CDR3 protein: CASSFRTGGSAFF
CDR3 DNA: TGTGCCAGCAGTTTTAGGACAGGGGGCTCGGCTTTCTTT

D gene: NA
V gene: TRBV10-3
clone size: NA
J gene: TRBJ1-1
CDR3 protein: CAISVRGDTEAFF
CDR3 DNA: TGTGCCATCAGTGTTAGGGGCGACACTGAAGCTTTCTTT

D gene: NA
V gene: TRBV19
clone size: once
J gene: TRBJ1-2
CDR3 protein: CASSTLWAGSEYGYTF
CDR3 DNA: TGTGCCAGTAGTACGCTTTGGGCAGGGTCTGAGTATGGCTACACCTTC

D gene: TRBD1
V gene: TRBV9
clone size: NA
J gene: TRBJ1-5
CDR3 protein: CASSVSGQGNQPQHF
CDR3 DNA: TGTGCCAGCAGCGTTTCGGGACAGGGGAATCAGCCCCAGCATTTT

D gene: TRBD2
V gene: TRBV24-1
clone size: NA
J gene: TRBJ2-1
CDR3 protein: CATSAPGTTSYNEQFF
CDR3 DNA: TGTGCCACCAGTGCCCCAGGGACTACGTCCTACAATGAGCAGTTCTTC

D gene: NA
V gene: TRBV27
clone size: NA
J gene: TRBJ1-3
CDR3 protein: CASSSLGAGNTIYF
CDR3 DNA: TGTGCCAGCAGCTCCTTAGGGGCTGGAAACACCATATATTTT

D gene: NA
V gene: TRBV28
clone size: once
J gene: TRBJ1-5
CDR3 protein: CASSLLASNQPQHF
CDR3 DNA: TGTGCCAGCAGTTTATTGGCTAGCAATCAGCCCCAGCATTTT

D gene: TRBD1
V gene: TRBV6-5
clone size: NA
J gene: TRBJ1-4
CDR3 protein: CAIRTGGDEKLFF
CDR3 DNA: TGTGCCATCCGTACAGGGGGGGATGAAAAACTGTTTTTT

D gene: NA
V gene: TRBV7-2
clone size: once
J gene: TRBJ1-2
CDR3 protein: CASSLDYSSYGYTF
CDR3 DNA: TGTGCCAGCAGCTTAGATTACAGTTCCTATGGCTACACCTTC

D gene: TRBD1
V gene: TRBV5-4
clone size: NA
J gene: TRBJ1-2
CDR3 protein: CASSSPGQGNYGYTF
CDR3 DNA: TGTGCCAGCAGCTCTCCGGGACAGGGTAACTATGGCTACACCTTC

D gene: NA
V gene: TRBV12-3/TRBV12-4
clone size: NA
J gene: TRBJ1-2
CDR3 protein: CASCPSSGYGYTF
CDR3 DNA: TGTGCCAGCTGCCCAAGTTCAGGGTATGGCTACACCTTC

D gene: TRBD2
V gene: TRBV9
clone size: NA
J gene: TRBJ2-1
CDR3 protein: CASSVGGGRGNEQFF
CDR3 DNA: TGTGCCAGCAGCGTAGGCGGCGGGAGGGGGAATGAGCAGTTCTTC

D gene: NA
V gene: TRBV6-5
clone size: NA
J gene: TRBJ2-1
CDR3 protein: CASSNFPGEQFF
CDR3 DNA: TGTGCCAGCAGTAACTTCCCCGGGGAGCAGTTCTTC

D gene: TRBD1
V gene: TRBV5-1
clone size: few
J gene: TRBJ2-3
CDR3 protein: CASSPGTASTDTQYF
CDR3 DNA: TGCGCCAGCAGCCCGGGGACAGCTAGCACAGATACGCAGTATTTT

D gene: NA
V gene: TRBV10-1
clone size: NA
J gene: TRBJ1-2
CDR3 protein: CASSEERQCYGYTF
CDR3 DNA: TGCGCCAGCAGTGAGGAGAGACAGTGCTATGGCTACACCTTC

D gene: TRBD2
V gene: TRBV12-3/TRBV12-4
clone size: NA
J gene: TRBJ2-1
CDR3 protein: CASTLSGNEQFF
CDR3 DNA: TGTGCCAGCACCCTTAGCGGGAATGAGCAGTTCTTC

D gene: TRBD2
V gene: TRBV4-3
clone size: NA
J gene: TRBJ2-7
CDR3 protein: CASSQWTSGRAQQYF
CDR3 DNA: TGCGCCAGCAGCCAGTGGACTAGCGGGAGGGCTCAGCAGTACTTC

D gene: NA
V gene: TRBV4-3
clone size: NA
J gene: TRBJ1-3
CDR3 protein: CASSQSGGGGSTIYF
CDR3 DNA: TGCGCCAGCAGCCAAAGTGGGGGGGGCGGAAGCACCATATATTTT

D gene: NA
V gene: TRBV7-9
clone size: NA
J gene: TRBJ1-2
CDR3 protein: CASSLAYENGYTF
CDR3 DNA: TGTGCCAGCAGCTTAGCGTACGAGAATGGCTACACCTTC

D gene: TRBD1
V gene: TRBV7-7
clone size: NA
J gene: TRBJ2-1
CDR3 protein: CASSSGQGGEQFF
CDR3 DNA: TGTGCTAGCAGCTCCGGACAGGGCGGTGAGCAGTTCTTC

D gene: NA
V gene: TRBV5-8
clone size: NA
J gene: TRBJ2-3
CDR3 protein: CASSLLGVAEDTQYF
CDR3 DNA: TGTGCCAGCAGCCTACTAGGAGTAGCGGAAGATACGCAGTATTTT

D gene: TRBD2
V gene: TRBV27
clone size: NA
J gene: TRBJ2-7
CDR3 protein: CASSLQGGFSYEQYF
CDR3 DNA: TGTGCCAGCAGTTTACAGGGAGGGTTTTCCTACGAGCAGTACTTC

D gene: NA
V gene: TRBV5-1
clone size: few
J gene: TRBJ1-5
CDR3 protein: CASSLGQYSNQPQHF
CDR3 DNA: TGCGCCAGCAGCTTGGGGCAGTATAGCAATCAGCCCCAGCATTTT

D gene: NA
V gene: TRBV15
clone size: once
J gene: TRBJ2-7
CDR3 protein: CATSRDQGWSYEQYF
CDR3 DNA: TGTGCCACCAGCAGAGATCAGGGCTGGTCGTACGAGCAGTACTTC

D gene: NA
V gene: TRBV4-2
clone size: NA
J gene: TRBJ1-1
CDR3 protein: CASSPEGGPMNTEAFF
CDR3 DNA: TGTGCCAGCAGCCCAGAGGGGGGGCCGATGAACACTGAAGCTTTCTTT

D gene: NA
V gene: TRBV6-2/TRBV6-3
clone size: once
J gene: TRBJ2-1
CDR3 protein: CASSFIPTSTNEQFF
CDR3 DNA: TGTGCCAGCAGTTTCATCCCGACAAGTACTAATGAGCAGTTCTTC

D gene: NA
V gene: TRBV18
clone size: NA
J gene: TRBJ1-3
CDR3 protein: CASSPLTGVTSGNTIYF
CDR3 DNA: TGTGCCAGCTCACCACTGACAGGAGTTACCTCTGGAAACACCATATATTTT

D gene: TRBD1
V gene: TRBV5-6
clone size: NA
J gene: TRBJ1-6
CDR3 protein: CASSLAGGAENSPLHF
CDR3 DNA: TGTGCCAGCAGCTTGGCAGGGGGCGCTGAAAATTCACCCCTCCACTTT

D gene: TRBD1
V gene: TRBV10-3
clone size: NA
J gene: TRBJ1-2
CDR3 protein: CAISPGQTSYGYTF
CDR3 DNA: TGTGCCATCAGTCCGGGACAGACGTCCTATGGCTACACCTTC

D gene: NA
V gene: TRBV7-9
clone size: NA
J gene: TRBJ1-3
CDR3 protein: CASSFAFGSSGNTIYF
CDR3 DNA: TGTGCCAGCAGCTTCGCGTTTGGGAGCTCTGGAAACACCATATATTTT

D gene: TRBD1
V gene: TRBV25-1
clone size: once
J gene: TRBJ1-2
CDR3 protein: CASSESDRVVRGYTF
CDR3 DNA: TGTGCCAGCAGTGAATCAGACAGGGTGGTTCGGGGCTACACCTTC

D gene: TRBD2
V gene: TRBV5-4
clone size: NA
J gene: TRBJ2-1
CDR3 protein: CASSRGLAGNNEQFF
CDR3 DNA: TGTGCCAGCAGCCGGGGACTAGCGGGGAACAATGAGCAGTTCTTC

D gene: NA
V gene: TRBV7-8
clone size: once
J gene: TRBJ1-3
CDR3 protein: CASSFPGNTIYF
CDR3 DNA: TGTGCCAGCAGCTTTCCGGGAAACACCATATATTTT

D gene: TRBD1
V gene: TRBV6-5
clone size: NA
J gene: TRBJ1-1
CDR3 protein: CASSFTGGSEAFF
CDR3 DNA: TGTGCCAGCAGTTTTACAGGGGGCTCTGAAGCTTTCTTT

D gene: TRBD1
V gene: TRBV9
clone size: NA
J gene: TRBJ1-3
CDR3 protein: CASSVVGTDSGNTIYF
CDR3 DNA: TGTGCCAGCAGCGTAGTTGGGACAGACTCTGGAAACACCATATATTTT

D gene: TRBD2
V gene: TRBV11-2
clone size: NA
J gene: TRBJ2-1
CDR3 protein: CASSATPGLAVYNEQFF
CDR3 DNA: TGTGCCAGCAGCGCTACCCCGGGACTAGCGGTCTACAATGAGCAGTTCTTC

D gene: TRBD1
V gene: TRBV12-5
clone size: NA
J gene: TRBJ2-2
CDR3 protein: CASGPGTGGRTGELFF
CDR3 DNA: TGTGCTAGTGGTCCCGGGACAGGGGGCCGCACCGGGGAGCTGTTTTTT

D gene: NA
V gene: TRBV7-8
clone size: NA
J gene: TRBJ2-1
CDR3 protein: CASSFGMGDEQFF
CDR3 DNA: TGTGCCAGCAGCTTCGGGATGGGCGATGAGCAGTTCTTC

D gene: NA
V gene: TRBV30
clone size: NA
J gene: TRBJ1-6
CDR3 protein: CAWSRGPNSPLHF
CDR3 DNA: TGTGCCTGGAGTAGGGGTCCCAATTCACCCCTCCACTTT

D gene: NA
V gene: TRBV19
clone size: NA
J gene: TRBJ1-3
CDR3 protein: CASSYLRDTFSGNTIYF
CDR3 DNA: TGTGCCAGTAGCTACCTCCGGGACACCTTCTCTGGAAACACCATATATTTT

D gene: NA
V gene: TRBV9
clone size: NA
J gene: TRBJ1-5
CDR3 protein: CASSEGLSNQPQHF
CDR3 DNA: TGTGCCAGCAGCGAGGGGTTGAGCAATCAGCCCCAGCATTTT

D gene: TRBD2
V gene: TRBV7-2
clone size: NA
J gene: TRBJ2-1
CDR3 protein: CASSMQAGSAYNEQFF
CDR3 DNA: TGTGCCAGCAGCATGCAAGCGGGATCTGCCTACAATGAGCAGTTCTTC

D gene: NA
V gene: TRBV3-1/TRBV3-2
clone size: NA
J gene: TRBJ2-3
CDR3 protein: CASSPPRSGVTADTQYF
CDR3 DNA: TGTGCCAGCAGCCCACCCCGGTCAGGAGTGACAGCAGATACGCAGTATTTT

D gene: TRBD2
V gene: TRBV19
clone size: NA
J gene: TRBJ2-1
CDR3 protein: CATQVYGAGANYNEQFF
CDR3 DNA: TGTGCCACCCAAGTATATGGGGCGGGAGCTAATTACAATGAGCAGTTCTTC

D gene: NA
V gene: TRBV11-3
clone size: NA
J gene: TRBJ1-3
CDR3 protein: CASSPTVPGNTIYF
CDR3 DNA: TGTGCCAGCAGCCCGACAGTTCCCGGAAACACCATATATTTT

D gene: TRBD1
V gene: TRBV19
clone size: NA
J gene: TRBJ2-3
CDR3 protein: CASSIPTGDTDTQYF
CDR3 DNA: TGTGCCAGTAGTATCCCGACAGGGGACACAGATACGCAGTATTTT

D gene: NA
V gene: TRBV3-1/TRBV3-2
clone size: few
J gene: TRBJ2-7
CDR3 protein: CASSQLSSYEQYF
CDR3 DNA: TGTGCCAGCAGCCAACTGAGCTCCTACGAGCAGTACTTC

D gene: TRBD2
V gene: TRBV5-6
clone size: NA
J gene: TRBJ2-5
CDR3 protein: CASSPGLALETQYF
CDR3 DNA: TGTGCCAGCAGCCCGGGACTAGCGCTGGAGACCCAGTACTTC

D gene: NA
V gene: TRBV7-2
clone size: few
J gene: TRBJ1-2
CDR3 protein: CASSPQGNYGYTF
CDR3 DNA: TGTGCCAGCAGCCCCCAGGGTAACTATGGCTACACCTTC